This is a list of T cell receptor beta chains from one sample in a study of neurological immune-mediated disorders. TCRdb redid the calling of the 5' RACE reads with MiXCR, one entry per CDR3 protein. The sample yields 93,000 or so distinct CDR3 sequences, roughly a tenth seen once. Specimen: PBMCs. These receptors were taken from a female donor with HTLV-1-associated myelopathy (HAM/TSP). Each CDR3 is given with its conserved first and last residue. The D gene is left open where the match is weak. Clone sizes are given selectively: once, few, many, or a class where the clone is expanded.

>-|TRBV5-1|many|TRBJ1-2
CASTPEVENYGYTF
TGCGCCAGCACTCCCGAGGTGGAGAACTATGGCTACACCTTC
>-|TRBV24-1|many|TRBJ2-1
CATSDDLSAPSYNEQFF
TGTGCCACCAGTGATGACCTCTCTGCTCCTTCCTACAATGAGCAGTTCTTC
>TRBD1|TRBV5-1|many|TRBJ2-3
CASSWGTGGDTQYF
TGCGCCAGCAGCTGGGGGACAGGGGGTGATACGCAGTATTTT
>-|TRBV5-1|many|TRBJ2-3
CASSLRLGADSTDTQYF
TGCGCCAGCAGCCTACGCCTCGGGGCGGATAGCACAGATACGCAGTATTTT
>-|TRBV16|-|TRBJ1-2
CASSQSRRTDLGYGYTF
TGTGCCAGCAGCCAATCTCGTCGGACGGACCTAGGCTATGGCTACACCTTC
>-|TRBV4-1|many|TRBJ2-7
CASSQGSLILSEQYF
TGCGCCAGCAGCCAAGGCTCCCTAATCCTTTCCGAGCAGTACTTC
>TRBD1|TRBV5-1|many|TRBJ2-3
CASTYTSSTGADTQYF
TGCGCCAGCACCTATACATCTTCTACAGGGGCTGATACGCAGTATTTT
>-|TRBV28|many|TRBJ2-5
CASSNLMLASAQETQYF
TGTGCCAGCAGTAACCTTATGTTAGCTAGCGCCCAAGAGACCCAGTACTTC
>-|TRBV5-1|many|TRBJ1-4
CASSLVGGANEKLFF
TGCGCCAGCAGCTTGGTGGGAGGGGCGAATGAAAAACTGTTTTTT
>-|TRBV4-1|many|TRBJ1-6
CASSQGDLYNSPLHF
TGCGCCAGCAGCCAAGGGGACTTATATAATTCACCCCTCCACTTT
>TRBD1|TRBV5-1|many|TRBJ2-3
CASSWGTGASTDTQYF
TGCGCCAGCAGCTGGGGGACAGGGGCGAGCACAGATACGCAGTATTTT
>-|TRBV20-1|-|TRBJ2-1
CSAGTPGRSRLSSYNEQFF
TGCAGTGCCGGGACTCCGGGACGGTCCCGTCTTAGCTCCTACAATGAGCAGTTCTTC
>TRBD1|TRBV10-3|many|TRBJ2-7
CAISLGQGGSYEQYF
TGTGCCATCAGTCTGGGACAGGGAGGATCCTACGAGCAGTACTTC
>-|TRBV7-2|-|TRBJ2-1
CASSQSVAFEQFF
TGTGCCAGCAGCCAATCAGTAGCTTTTGAGCAGTTCTTC
>TRBD1|TRBV7-2|many|TRBJ2-7
CASSSVTGSGNWEQYF
TGTGCCAGCAGCTCAGTGACAGGGTCAGGCAATTGGGAGCAGTACTTC
>-|TRBV28|many|TRBJ2-3
CASSFGPGLADTQYF
TGTGCCAGCAGTTTTGGGCCGGGGCTCGCGGATACGCAGTATTTT
>-|TRBV24-1|-|TRBJ2-7
CATSDFSALVRDEQYF
TGTGCCACCAGTGATTTCTCGGCGTTGGTAAGGGACGAGCAGTACTTC
>TRBD2|TRBV7-9|many|TRBJ2-1
CASSVVSGGSGSYNEQFF
TGTGCCAGCAGCGTGGTTAGCGGGGGCAGCGGATCCTACAATGAGCAGTTCTTC
>-|TRBV28|many|TRBJ2-6
CASSLRQISVLWPSGANVLTF
TGTGCCAGCAGTTTGAGGCAGATTTCGGTTCTTTGGCCCTCTGGGGCCAACGTCCTGACTTTC
>-|TRBV5-1|-|TRBJ1-3
CASSQTGNKVSGNTIYF
TGCGCCAGCAGCCAGACTGGGAACAAAGTCTCTGGAAACACCATATATTTT
>-|TRBV9|many|TRBJ2-1
CASSVAIDLEQFF
TGTGCCAGCAGCGTAGCGATCGATCTGGAGCAGTTCTTC
>TRBD1|TRBV24-1|many|TRBJ1-6
CATSDSGQGAGSPLHF
TGTGCCACCAGTGACTCGGGACAGGGGGCCGGTTCACCCCTCCACTTT
>-|TRBV7-2|many|TRBJ2-1
CASSFSRGEQFF
TGTGCCAGCAGCTTTTCCAGGGGTGAACAGTTCTTC
>TRBD1|TRBV20-1|many|TRBJ2-5
CSARKTGGVSETQYF
TGCAGTGCTAGGAAAACAGGGGGCGTATCGGAGACCCAGTACTTC
>-|TRBV5-6|many|TRBJ1-4
CASSLGNIFSNEKLFF
TGTGCCAGCAGCTTGGGAAACATCTTTTCTAATGAAAAACTGTTTTTT
>-|TRBV7-2|many|TRBJ2-3
CASSLVGRTDTQYF
TGTGCCAGCAGCTTAGTCGGGCGTACAGATACGCAGTATTTT
>-|TRBV11-3|-|TRBJ1-1
CASSRGTFPWGAFF
TGTGCCAGCAGCAGAGGGACATTCCCATGGGGAGCTTTCTTT
>-|TRBV7-2|many|TRBJ2-7
CASSLVRGGEQYF
TGTGCCAGCAGCTTAGTACGGGGAGGCGAGCAGTACTTC
>-|TRBV20-1|few|TRBJ2-7
CSASRQGSYEQYF
TGCAGTGCTAGTCGCCAGGGTAGTTACGAGCAGTACTTC
>TRBD1|TRBV5-1|many|TRBJ1-1
CASMIGTGGTEAFF
TGCGCCAGCATGATAGGGACAGGGGGCACTGAAGCTTTCTTT
>-|TRBV3-1|many|TRBJ2-1
CASSQGQHEQFF
TGTGCCAGCAGCCAAGGCCAACATGAGCAGTTCTTC
>TRBD1|TRBV6-5|many|TRBJ2-5
CASSYSRDSALNRETQYF
TGTGCCAGCAGTTACTCCAGGGACAGCGCGTTAAACAGGGAGACCCAGTACTTC
>-|TRBV29-1|many|TRBJ2-5
CSVEDRDRRETQYF
TGCAGCGTTGAAGATCGGGACCGACGAGAGACCCAGTACTTC
>-|TRBV5-6|many|TRBJ2-3
CASSPGQNTDTQYF
TGTGCCAGCAGCCCCGGACAGAACACAGATACGCAGTATTTT
>-|TRBV27|few|TRBJ2-7
CASRSRASSDEQYF
TGTGCCAGCAGATCACGGGCCAGCTCCGACGAGCAGTACTTC
>TRBD1|TRBV13|many|TRBJ2-3
CASSGRQGVYTQYF
TGTGCCAGCAGCGGACGACAGGGTGTGTATACGCAGTATTTT